This T cell receptor beta chain is drawn from a study of OX40 agonist ivuxolimab in advanced cancers. Regarding the research as a whole: Ivuxolimab was an agonistic, fully human IgG2 monoclonal antibody directed against OX40 (CD134), a costimulatory receptor. Among the approximately 54 dose-escalation patients, approximately 20 had hepatocellular carcinoma, around 15 melanoma, 9 renal cell carcinoma and 9 head and neck cancer. Partial responses occurred in three dose-escalation patients, of whom one had hepatocellular carcinoma and two had cutaneous melanoma. The monotherapy dose-escalation portion (N ≈ 52 patients) of the phase I ivuxolimab trial is reported in the paper. The dose-escalation cohort was approximately 83% male with a mean age of about 58 years, ranging from about 23 to 85. Intravenous ivuxolimab was administered to patients every 2 weeks at six dose levels: 0.01, 0.1, 0.3, 1.5, 3 and 10 mg/kg. Peripheral TCRbeta sequencing aimed to test whether ivuxolimab altered TCR sequence diversity and caused clonal T-cell expansion. Prior anti-PD-1, anti-PD-L1 or anti-CTLA-4 therapy was permitted, and about two fifths of dose-escalation patients had received checkpoint inhibitors. What the study reported, not specific to this receptor: Clonal expansion of both CD4+ and CD8+ blood T cells was observed from baseline to week 6 at doses 0.1 to 3.0 mg/kg. Partial responders in the 0.1-3.0 mg/kg groups had among the lowest normalized peripheral clonal expansion, especially among CD8+ T cells. After ivuxolimab, CD8+ T cells had more expanded clones than CD4+ T cells on average. Low levels of normalized T-cell clonal expansion were also seen in some patients who did not respond. The antigen specificity of the clonally expanded peripheral T cells was not determined.

Patients with a history of autoimmune disease or receiving systemic immunosuppression were excluded from the trial. Peripheral blood for TCR sequencing was collected from all dose cohorts at baseline, on cycle 4 day 1, and on cycle 7 day 1. Samples were obtained from an open-label, multicenter, first-in-human phase I dose-escalation trial of ivuxolimab. Adults with locally advanced or metastatic melanoma, renal cell carcinoma, hepatocellular carcinoma or head and neck squamous cell carcinoma were enrolled in the trial. Before TCR sequencing, CD4+ T cells and CD8+ T cells were sorted from peripheral blood as separate populations. To sequence the TCRbeta CDR3 region, genomic DNA was isolated from the sorted cells. TCRbeta CDR3 regions were sequenced using the immunoSEQ Assay. TCRdb stores this immuneACCESS table with in-frame sequences only. Part of the clones is absent; in the studies checked, under half of the shortfall reflects unresolved V genes, and no reason is known for the rest. This sample lists some 25,000 clones; 80% to 90% were detected once. The biggest ten clones account for 42% of the sample.

As to this clone: Its antigen remains undetermined. It has no much larger one-base neighbor in the sample; base qualities were not kept.

The receptor comes from an adult with an advanced solid tumor such as melanoma, head and neck, liver or kidney cancer. Sample: CD4+ or CD8+ T cells sorted from blood, taken in a trial of the OX40 agonist ivuxolimab.

The CDR3 reads CASRPGAQSGYTF. The nucleotide sequence is TGTGCCAGCAGACCCGGGGCCCAAAGTGGCTACACCTTC. The rearranged chain carries TRBV6-5 and TRBJ1-2, and possibly TRBD1, on 5 matching bases. The CDR3, cysteine through phenylalanine, is 13 amino acids long. The kept DNA is CDR3 alone, 39 bases in frame from the first base. CDR1 and CDR2, per the germline V gene, are MNHEY and SVGAGI. Relative to germline, V is 6 bases shorter and J is 7 bases shorter, with 15 bases between their ends.